The sequence of this T cell receptor beta chain was determined in a study of cytomegalovirus exposure and HLA in healthy donors. Study outcomes and limitations: The authors listed roughly 150 TCR beta chains as cytomegalovirus-associated.

From germline, CDR1 is LNHDA and CDR2 SQIVND (reference sequence). V was clipped by 9 bases and J by 3 bases, with 15 bases between them. The CDR3 is 13 residues long. A remark on this clone: As yet, its antigen is unknown.

The PCR contained 60 Vbeta and 13 Jbeta primers. Sequencing was performed with immunoSEQ multiplex PCR; in TCRdb, only in-frame clones are kept and a portion is missing. The table lists tens of thousands of clones, less than 80% of them singletons. The genes are TRBV19 and TRBJ2-7; tentative D call: TRBD1 (5 bases). Sequenced sample: PBMCs. This TCR was sampled from a woman in her 40s in good health and CMV-seropositive. The CDR3, as DNA: TGTGCCAGGAGTCGGACAAAATTCTACGAGCAGTACTTC. Translation gives CARSRTKFYEQYF. Combining the CDR3 with reference TRBV19 and TRBJ2-7 gives the whole variable domain DGGITQSPKYLFRKEGQNVTLSCEQNLNHDAMYWYRQDPGQGLRLIYYSQIVNDFQKGDIAEGYSVSREKKESFPLTVTSAQKNPTAFYLCARSRTKFYEQYFGPGTRLTVT.